These 27 T cell receptor beta chains were all obtained from the same sample, sequenced in a study of shared clonotypes between healthy human individuals. This table comes from immunoSEQ multiplex PCR, and its TCRdb copy is limited to in-frame clones, with some not included. The sample records about 730,000 clones, approximately 77% being singletons. Specimen: memory CD4+ T cells sorted from blood. As for subset: CD45RA-negative fraction. The receptors were gathered from a woman in her 30s in good health.

This clone has only a few counts. The sample carries other DNA sequences with the same CDR3. This chain uses TRBV7-9 with TRBJ1-1, with D perhaps TRBD1 (6 bases). The V and J ends lost 4 bases and 2 bases respectively, with 14 bases between them. The CDR3 consists of 15 residues. Germline V gives CDR1 SEHNR, CDR2 FQNEAQ (reference sequence). The CDR3 loop is CASSSSTGANTEAFF. In nucleotides, the CDR3 is TGTGCCAGCAGCTCCTCAACGGGGGCTAACACTGAAGCTTTCTTT.

The DNA for the CDR3 is TGTGCTAGTGGTTTGACCAGGGGGACTTTATACAATGAGCAGTTCTTC. Translated, it gives CASGLTRGTLYNEQFF. This chain joins TRBV12-5 and TRBJ2-1, with D perhaps TRBD1 (7 bases). The CDR3 is 16 residues long. V was clipped by 2 bases and J by 4 bases, with 15 bases between them. From germline, CDR1 is LGHNT and CDR2 FRNRAP.

The chain links TRBV7-2 to TRBJ2-7; TRBD2 agrees at 12 bases. With V trimmed by 2 bases and J by 2 bases, 4 bases remained unmatched. Germline-derived CDR1 and CDR2 are SGHTA and FQGNSA. The CDR3 is 16 amino acids. The CDR3 coding sequence is TGTGCCAGCAGCTTAACTAGCGGGAGGTGGGCCTACGAGCAGTACTTC. Encoded protein: CASSLTSGRWAYEQYF.

The rearrangement uses TRBV11-2 and TRBJ2-1; TRBD1 or TRBD2 may be the D gene (5 bases each). CDR1 SGHAT and CDR2 FQNNGV come from the germline V gene. Trimming pared 2 bases from V and 4 bases from J, leaving 18 bases between. This CDR3 is 17 amino acids long. This CDR3 is CASSLHGADGGYNEQFF. The CDR3 region has the DNA TGTGCCAGCAGCTTACACGGGGCCGATGGCGGGTACAATGAGCAGTTCTTC.

The rearrangement uses TRBV27 and TRBJ2-7, with 8 bases matching TRBD2. The germline V gene encodes CDR1 MNHEY and CDR2 SMNVEV (reference sequence). With 5 bases clipped from V and 2 bases from J, the junction kept 5 bases outside the gene matches. The CDR3 length is 14 residues. The CDR3, as DNA: TGTGCCAGCAGTCCAACTAGCGGAGCCTACGAGCAGTACTTC. This sequence encodes CASSPTSGAYEQYF.

This clone has just a few counts. V usage is TRBV5-1 and J usage is TRBJ2-2; 8 bases agree with TRBD2. The V and J ends lost 5 bases and 4 bases, in that order; junction bases with no gene match: 4. Per germline, CDR1 SGHRS and CDR2 YFSETQ. CDR3 length equals 14 residues. This CDR3 is CASRDSGGTGELFF. CDR3 DNA: TGCGCCAGCAGGGACAGCGGGGGCACCGGGGAGCTGTTTTTT. The whole variable domain, filled in from reference TRBV5-1 and TRBJ2-2, reads KAGVTQTPRYLIKTRGQQVTLSCSPISGHRSVSWYQQTPGQGLQFLFEYFSETQRNKGNFPGRFSGRQFSNSRSEMNVSTLELGDSALYLCASRDSGGTGELFFGEGSRLTVL.

The chain links TRBV19 to TRBJ2-2; 8 bases are shared with TRBD1. Germline values: CDR1 LNHDA, CDR2 SQIVND (reference sequence). The CDR3 is 16 amino acids. V lost 3 bases, J lost 3 bases, and 6 bases stayed unmatched. The CDR3, as DNA: TGTGCCAGTAGTATTATACGGACAGGGTACACCGGGGAGCTGTTTTTT. The encoded protein is CASSIIRTGYTGELFF.

This clone was detected once. The CDR3 DNA reads TGTGCCAGCAGTTTAAGGTGGAGGGGTAGTATTCGCTCTGAAGCTTTCTTT. This translates into CASSLRWRGSIRSEAFF. The rearrangement joins TRBV27 to TRBJ1-1, with TRBD1 as a possible D gene (5 bases). Per germline, CDR1 MNHEY and CDR2 SMNVEV (reference sequence). V was trimmed by 2 bases and J by 6 bases, leaving 22 bases between them. The CDR3 runs to 17 residues.

The CDR3 nucleotides read TGTGCCAGCAGCCCCGGACGACTAGCGGGAGGGGGGTATGAGCAGTTCTTC. Amino acid sequence: CASSPGRLAGGGYEQFF. The chain joins TRBV7-8 to TRBJ2-1; 14 bases map to TRBD2. From germline, CDR1 is SGHVS and CDR2 FQNEAQ. The length of the CDR3 is 17 residues. The V and J ends lost 5 bases and 8 bases, in that order; junction bases with no gene match: 11. Combining the CDR3 with reference TRBV7-8 and TRBJ2-1 gives the whole variable domain GAGVSQSPRYKVAKRGQDVALRCDPISGHVSLFWYQQALGQGPEFLTYFQNEAQLDKSGLPSDRFFAERPEGSVSTLKIQRTQQEDSAVYLCASSPGRLAGGGYEQFFGPGTRLTVL.

The rearrangement joins TRBV18 to TRBJ2-1; 11 bases line up with TRBD2. Per germline, CDR1 KGHSH and CDR2 LQKENI. The CDR3 has 16 residues. Trimming took 4 bases from V and 2 from J; bases not matched to a gene: 4. CDR3 nucleotides: TGTGCCAGCTCACGGGGGACTAGCGGACCCTACAATGAGCAGTTCTTC. This encodes CASSRGTSGPYNEQFF.

The chain joins TRBV5-8 to TRBJ2-5; the D gene is possibly TRBD2 (6 bases). V lost 1 base and J 3 bases, leaving 16 bases between the germline ends. The CDR3 covers 16 residues. Looked up from germline, CDR1 is SGHTS and CDR2 is YDEGEE. In nucleotides, the CDR3 is TGTGCCAGCAGCTTGAAGTCCGGGACTTTAAAAGAGACCCAGTACTTC. The encoded protein is CASSLKSGTLKETQYF.

This clone was picked up many times. The same CDR3 can be traced to other DNA sequences in this sample. The V call is TRBV2, the J call TRBJ2-7; D remains unclear. This CDR3 is 12 amino acids long. V was shortened by 4 bases and J by 2 bases, with 6 bases between the two germline ends. Germline V lookup: CDR1 SNHLY, CDR2 FYNNEI. This chain's CDR3 is CASSATAYEQYF. DNA for the CDR3: TGTGCCAGCAGTGCTACAGCCTACGAGCAGTACTTC.

Remarks on this clone: An end of the junction does not agree with germline; a read error may underlie this. V gene TRBV18 combines with J gene TRBJ1-2; 8 nucleotides match TRBD1. Germline CDR1 KGHSH, CDR2 LQKENI. The CDR3 contains 14 residues. The chain's CDR3 is CASSPHQGALGYTF. The CDR3 nucleotides read TGTGCCAGCTCGCCACACCAGGGGGCATTGGGCTACACCTTC.

V usage is TRBV19 and J usage is TRBJ1-3; TRBD1 matches 7 bases. Unmatched junction bases numbered 7, after V lost 5 bases and J lost 6 bases. Germline CDR1 is LNHDA and CDR2 is SQIVND (reference sequence). CDR3 length: 14 amino acids. The CDR3 reads CASSGRTGANTIYF. DNA for the CDR3: TGTGCCAGTAGTGGACGGACAGGCGCAAACACCATATATTTT.

V and J are TRBV7-8 and TRBJ2-7, with D possibly matching TRBD2 (5 bases). Trimming removed 6 bases at V and 3 bases at J, with 18 bases between. The germline V gene has CDR1 SGHVS and CDR2 FQNEAQ. CDR3 size: 15 residues. CDR3 in amino acids: CASRRPPSMGYEQYF. CDR3 nucleotide sequence: TGTGCCAGCAGGCGGCCCCCTAGCATGGGCTACGAGCAGTACTTC.

In DNA, the CDR3 is TGTGCCAGCACTACTAGCGGGAGATCAGATACGCAGTATTTT. Amino acids: CASTTSGRSDTQYF. J is TRBJ2-3 and V is TRBV19; TRBD2 matches at 11 bases. CDR1 and CDR2 (germline): LNHDA, SQIVND (reference sequence). CDR3 size: 14 residues. Germline trimming cut 9 bases from V and 4 bases from J; bases unmatched to any gene: 6.

The V and J genes are TRBV6-5 and TRBJ2-2; D is unclear. The CDR3 is made up of 13 amino acids. CDR1 is MNHEY, CDR2 SVGAGI, per germline. V shed 6 bases and J shed 7 bases, with 12 bases lying between them. In DNA form, the CDR3 reads TGTGCCAGCAGCTCCGGTGAGGTCGGGGAGCTGTTTTTT. Translating it yields CASSSGEVGELFF.

J is TRBJ2-1 and V is TRBV2, with TRBD1 identical over 7 bases. The CDR3 runs to 14 residues. Unmatched junction bases numbered 13, after V lost 11 bases and J lost 6 bases. The V gene's germline CDR1 is SNHLY and CDR2 FYNNEI. CDR3 nucleotides: TGTGCCGTACCCTTGGGGACAGCCTTCAATGAGCAGTTCTTC. This translates into CAVPLGTAFNEQFF.

J is TRBJ2-7 and V is TRBV27; D is possibly TRBD1 (6 bases). Germline loops: CDR1 MNHEY, CDR2 SMNVEV (reference sequence). Trimming pared 2 bases from V and 5 bases from J, leaving 10 bases between. CDR3 length: 13 residues. CDR3 residues: CASSLEGEHEQYF. CDR3 nucleotides: TGTGCCAGCAGTTTAGAGGGGGAACACGAGCAGTACTTC.

The chain joins TRBV5-1 to TRBJ2-5, with 7 bases identical to TRBD1. The germline gives CDR1 SGHRS, CDR2 YFSETQ. CDR3 length equals 14 residues. V lost 4 bases, J lost 2 bases, and 5 bases stayed unmatched. The CDR3: CASSVTGQQETQYF. In nucleotides, the CDR3 is TGCGCCAGCAGCGTAACGGGACAGCAAGAGACCCAGTACTTC.

The chain links TRBV27 to TRBJ2-5; 9 bases align to TRBD2. Germline values: CDR1 MNHEY, CDR2 SMNVEV (reference sequence). The V and J ends lost 3 bases and 3 bases, in that order; junction bases with no gene match: 5. This CDR3 region has 15 residues. The CDR3 sequence: CASSFVAGGKETQYF. CDR3 sequence (DNA): TGTGCCAGCAGTTTCGTTGCGGGGGGGAAAGAGACCCAGTACTTC.

The chain joins TRBV6-1 to TRBJ2-7; D might be TRBD1 or TRBD2, each matching 5 bases. Per germline, CDR1 MNHNS and CDR2 SASEGT. This CDR3 comprises 14 residues. Deletions cut 5 bases from V and 0 bases from J, with 11 bases between. CDR3 sequence: CASSPGPSSYEQYF. For the CDR3, the DNA is TGTGCCAGCAGTCCGGGACCCAGCTCCTACGAGCAGTACTTC.

The V call is TRBV15, the J call TRBJ2-5, with 8 bases aligning to TRBD2. Germline trimming cut 0 bases from V and 5 bases from J; bases unmatched to any gene: 14. The CDR3 spans 18 residues. Germline V gene lookup returns CDR1 LNHNV and CDR2 YYDKDF (reference sequence). The CDR3 loop is CATSRDGSAGAQSETQYF. CDR3 bases: TGTGCCACCAGCAGAGATGGATCAGCGGGAGCGCAGTCCGAGACCCAGTACTTC.

The chain combines TRBV28 with TRBJ1-1; the match to TRBD1 covers 8 bases. The V and J ends lost 8 bases and 0 bases, in that order; junction bases with no gene match: 2. This CDR3 contains 13 residues. Per germline, CDR1 MDHEN and CDR2 SYDVKM. The CDR3 loop is CASSGQVNTEAFF. Written as DNA, the CDR3 is TGTGCCAGCTCGGGACAGGTGAACACTGAAGCTTTCTTT.

This chain connects TRBV5-4 to TRBJ2-3; D is perhaps TRBD1 (6 bases). Germline V lookup: CDR1 SGHNT, CDR2 YYREEE (reference sequence). V was shortened by 0 bases and J by 4 bases, with 15 bases between the two germline ends. The CDR3 totals 16 residues. CDR3: CASSLDTGIFADTQYF. The CDR3 DNA is TGTGCCAGCAGCTTGGACACAGGGATCTTCGCAGATACGCAGTATTTT.

The chain is built from TRBV19 and TRBJ2-1; 7 nucleotides align to TRBD2. The CDR3 runs 16 residues. V lost 4 bases to trimming and J lost 1 base; unmatched junction nucleotides: 7. Germline V gives CDR1 LNHDA, CDR2 SQIVND (reference sequence). Here the CDR3 reads CASSREGVTSYNEQFF. The CDR3 region has the DNA TGTGCCAGTAGTAGGGAGGGCGTTACTTCCTACAATGAGCAGTTCTTC.

V is TRBV19 and J is TRBJ1-4; tentatively, D is TRBD1 (5 bases). The CDR3 spans 15 residues. CDR1 is LNHDA, CDR2 SQIVND, per germline (reference sequence). Trimming stripped 0 bases from V and 8 bases from J, with 13 bases between. As DNA, the CDR3 is TGTGCCAGTAGTATAGATGGGACTCCGCTCGAAAAACTGTTTTTT. Translating it yields CASSIDGTPLEKLFF.